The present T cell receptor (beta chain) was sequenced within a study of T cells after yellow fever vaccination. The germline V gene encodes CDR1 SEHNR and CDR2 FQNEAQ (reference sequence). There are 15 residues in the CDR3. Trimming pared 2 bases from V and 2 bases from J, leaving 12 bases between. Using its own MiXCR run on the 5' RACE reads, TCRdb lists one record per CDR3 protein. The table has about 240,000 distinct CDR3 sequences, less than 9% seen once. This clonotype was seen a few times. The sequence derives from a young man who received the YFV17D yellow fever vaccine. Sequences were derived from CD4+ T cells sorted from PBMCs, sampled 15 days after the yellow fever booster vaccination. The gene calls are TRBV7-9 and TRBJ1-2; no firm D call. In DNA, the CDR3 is TGTGCCAGCAGCTTATGGGCGAACGCAAACTATGGCTACACCTTC. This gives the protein CASSLWANANYGYTF.